This entry concerns a single TCR beta chain. Its antigen remains unidentified. Researchers collected 9 to 10 milliliters of peripheral blood from every single donor. The data were taken from a study of blood T cells in healthy people across ages. Study-level points and caveats: Long-lived donors exceeded aged donors in naive CD4+ cells and diversity.

The germline V gene encodes CDR1 MNHEY and CDR2 SVGAGI. This CDR3 is 14 amino acids long. V was clipped by 5 bases and J by 7 bases, with 14 bases between them. Together with a sample-barcoded 5' primer, a J-beta primer mix was included in a second PCR lasting about 6 to 12 cycles. A single record per CDR3 protein comes from TCRdb applying MiXCR to the 5' RACE reads. In the table there are roughly 800,000 distinct CDR3 sequences, approximately 35% of which are singletons. Sequencing was performed on blood. The sequence came from a man younger than 30 in good health. The gene calls are TRBV6-5 and TRBJ1-4; weak D call: TRBD1 (5 bases). In DNA form, the CDR3 reads TGTGCCAGCAGTCCGGGGGGGATTAGTGAAAAACTGTTTTTT. Residues: CASSPGGISEKLFF.